These T cell receptor beta chains were read from a single sample in a study of T cell responses to AZD1222 COVID-19 vaccine. Method: immunoSEQ multiplex PCR; TCRdb's copy keeps in-frame clones and lacks some. The sample lists 150,000 to 250,000 clones; more than 85% were seen once. Sequenced material: peripheral blood, taken 28 days after the second AZD1222 dose. These receptors were obtained from an adult who received the AZD1222 COVID-19 vaccine. Each CDR3 is given with its conserved first and last residue. Each record gives: clone size, CDR3 length, V gene, D gene, J gene, CDR3 DNA, CDR3 protein. A D gene is named only where the DNA matches it firmly. Only some rows state a clone size, as once, few, many or a class for expanded clones.

once	14	TRBV6-6	TRBD2	TRBJ2-7	TGTGCCACTCTCCCTTCGGGGCGGGAGTACGAGCAGTACTTC	CATLPSGREYEQYF
once	11	TRBV10-3	.	TRBJ1-2	TGTGCCATCAGTGTCGGAGTAGGCTACACCTTC	CAISVGVGYTF
.	16	TRBV25-1	TRBD1	TRBJ2-2	TGTGCCAGCAGTGACCGGGACAGGGGGCGAACCGGGGAGCTGTTTTTT	CASSDRDRGRTGELFF
.	15	TRBV18	.	TRBJ2-7	TGTGCCAGCTCACCGGCGTGGGGTGAGGGTCACGAGCAGTACTTC	CASSPAWGEGHEQYF
.	16	TRBV29-1	TRBD2	TRBJ2-1	TGCAGCGTTGAATCTACTAGCGGGTTCCTTTACAATGAGCAGTTCTTC	CSVESTSGFLYNEQFF
.	13	TRBV7-2	.	TRBJ1-2	TGTGCCAGCAGCTTACGGGGCCCCTATGGCTACACCTTC	CASSLRGPYGYTF
.	16	TRBV11-1	.	TRBJ2-5	TGTGCCAGCAGTCGGGGCTGGGGTGACTCGGAAGGGACCCAGTACTTC	CASSRGWGDSEGTQYF
.	12	TRBV13	.	TRBJ1-2	TGTGCCAGCAGCTTAGCAGTGTATGGCTACACCTTC	CASSLAVYGYTF
.	14	TRBV2	.	TRBJ2-7	TGTGCCAGCAGTCAGGCAGGGACAACCTACGAGCAGTACTTC	CASSQAGTTYEQYF
.	14	TRBV27	.	TRBJ2-7	TGTGCCAGCAGTTTATCGGTCCGCTTCTACGAGCAGTACTTC	CASSLSVRFYEQYF
.	16	TRBV11-2	.	TRBJ1-3	TGTGCCAGCAGCTGGCGGGCGGGGAGCTCTGGAAACACCATATATTTT	CASSWRAGSSGNTIYF
.	15	TRBV6-5	TRBD1	TRBJ1-2	TGTGCCAGCAGCCGCCCGGGACAGGGTTCCAATGGCTACACCTTC	CASSRPGQGSNGYTF
.	12	TRBV4-1	.	TRBJ2-1	TGCGCCAGCAGCCCGCCCCAGGATGAGCAGTTCTTC	CASSPPQDEQFF
.	14	TRBV6-6	.	TRBJ2-7	TGTGCCAGCAGTTACTCGACCAGGGGAAACGAGCAGTACTTC	CASSYSTRGNEQYF
.	15	TRBV4-1	TRBD1	TRBJ2-3	TGCGCCAGCAAGGACAGGGGTAGAGCCACAGATACGCAGTATTTT	CASKDRGRATDTQYF
.	11	TRBV3-1/TRBV3-2	.	TRBJ1-1	TGTGCCAGCAGCCTAAACACTGAAGCTTTCTTT	CASSLNTEAFF
once	16	TRBV29-1	TRBD2	TRBJ2-3	TGCAGCGTTGAAGATCGCGGAGGGAGGGGTCCAGATACGCAGTATTTT	CSVEDRGGRGPDTQYF
.	14	TRBV4-2	.	TRBJ2-3	TGTGCCAGCAGCCTACGGACAGGCACAGATACGCAGTATTTT	CASSLRTGTDTQYF
.	13	TRBV3-1/TRBV3-2	.	TRBJ2-3	TGTGCCAGCAGCGACCTTCCATCAGATACGCAGTATTTT	CASSDLPSDTQYF
.	14	TRBV7-2	TRBD1	TRBJ1-2	TGTGCCAGCAGCTTGGACAGGGGGAGCTATGGCTACACCTTC	CASSLDRGSYGYTF
once	14	TRBV7-2	.	TRBJ2-3	TGTGCCAGCAGCTTGTGGGAAGGCACAGATACGCAGTATTTT	CASSLWEGTDTQYF
.	14	TRBV29-1	TRBD2	TRBJ2-5	TGCAGCGCTTCCCCAGCGGGAGGCGGAGAGACCCAGTACTTC	CSASPAGGGETQYF
.	15	TRBV11-2	.	TRBJ1-6	TGTGCCAGCAGCTTCGTCGGGACGAAATCTTCACCCCTCCACTTT	CASSFVGTKSSPLHF
.	14	TRBV7-9	.	TRBJ2-7	TGTGCCAGCAGCTTAGGGACTTCTACGGACGAGCAGTACTTC	CASSLGTSTDEQYF
.	14	TRBV14	.	TRBJ1-2	TGTGCCAGCAGCCCCGCGAGGGGGGCCTATGGCTACACCTTC	CASSPARGAYGYTF
.	16	TRBV24-1	TRBD2	TRBJ2-1	TGTGCCACCAGTGATTTCCAGCGGGGATCCTACAATGAGCAGTTCTTC	CATSDFQRGSYNEQFF
.	16	TRBV9	.	TRBJ1-6	TGTGCCAGCAGCGTCGAACCGGGCCTTGAAGATTCACCCCTCCACTTT	CASSVEPGLEDSPLHF
once	15	TRBV6-5	TRBD2	TRBJ2-7	TGTGCCAGCAGTTCCGGGACTAGCGGGAGTTCCGAGCAGTACTTC	CASSSGTSGSSEQYF
.	13	TRBV27	.	TRBJ2-1	TGTGCCACGACGGCCGGCTCCTACAATGAGCAGTTCTTC	CATTAGSYNEQFF
.	13	TRBV28	.	TRBJ1-2	TGTGCCAGCAGTTTAGGGGCCGCAGTTGGCTACACCTTC	CASSLGAAVGYTF
.	16	TRBV5-1	TRBD2	TRBJ2-1	TGCGCCAGCAGCAGGACTAGCGGGAGGGGGTACAATGAGCAGTTCTTC	CASSRTSGRGYNEQFF
.	16	TRBV5-5	.	TRBJ1-3	TGTGCCAGCAGCTTGGCCGGGGGCCTCGGTGGAAACACCATATATTTT	CASSLAGGLGGNTIYF
.	12	TRBV9	.	TRBJ2-5	TGTGCCAGCAGTACGGGGTGGGAGACCCAGTACTTC	CASSTGWETQYF
.	13	TRBV11-3	.	TRBJ2-3	TGTGCCAGCAGCCGAGACTACACAGATACGCAGTATTTT	CASSRDYTDTQYF
.	17	TRBV28	.	TRBJ1-2	TGTGCCAGCAGTTTAATTATTTGGGACTTTCTAGACTATGGCTACACCTTC	CASSLIIWDFLDYGYTF
.	10	TRBV12-3/TRBV12-4	.	TRBJ2-1	TGTGCCAGCAGGGGAAGGGAGCAGTTCTTC	CASRGREQFF
.	12	TRBV6-1	.	TRBJ1-1	TGTGCCAGCAGTGACAGGAACACTGAAGCTTTCTTT	CASSDRNTEAFF
.	17	TRBV5-1	TRBD2	TRBJ2-7	TGCGCCAGCAGCTTGCCCTTTTGGACTAGCGGGAGCTACGAGCAGTACTTC	CASSLPFWTSGSYEQYF
.	13	TRBV5-6	.	TRBJ2-2	TGTGCCAGCAGCGTGACGAACACCGGGGAGCTGTTTTTT	CASSVTNTGELFF
.	15	TRBV9	.	TRBJ2-1	TGTGCCAGCAGCCCCGAGGTCCTCCCCTACAATGAGCAGTTCTTC	CASSPEVLPYNEQFF
.	14	TRBV5-1	.	TRBJ2-7	TGCGCCAGCAGTTTAGGTTGGGGCCAGGACGAGCAGTACTTC	CASSLGWGQDEQYF
.	14	TRBV2	TRBD1	TRBJ1-3	TGTGCCAGCAGTGACGACAGGGTTGGAAACACCATATATTTT	CASSDDRVGNTIYF
.	11	TRBV29-1	.	TRBJ1-2	TGCAGCGCCCGTTGGATGGGGGGCTACACCTTC	CSARWMGGYTF
.	20	TRBV18	TRBD2	TRBJ2-2	TGTGCCAGCTGCGACAGGGCTGAGACTAGCGGGAGTGTAAGAACCGGGGAGCTGTTTTTT	CASCDRAETSGSVRTGELFF
.	12	TRBV5-6	.	TRBJ1-1	TGTGCCAGCAGCTTGACGGGCACTGAAGCTTTCTTT	CASSLTGTEAFF
.	15	TRBV18	TRBD1	TRBJ1-2	TGTGCCAGCTCACCAGTAACCGGGACAGACTATGGCTACACCTTC	CASSPVTGTDYGYTF
.	14	TRBV5-1	TRBD1	TRBJ1-2	TGCGCCAGCAGCTTGGAGGGACAGGGCTATGGCTACACCTTC	CASSLEGQGYGYTF
.	13	TRBV7-9	.	TRBJ1-5	TGTGCCAGCAGCTTAGGACAGAATCAGCCCCAGCATTTT	CASSLGQNQPQHF
.	16	TRBV5-1	.	TRBJ2-1	TGCGCCAGCAGCTTGAACGGGGAGAGCTCCTACAATGAGCAGTTCTTC	CASSLNGESSYNEQFF
.	14	TRBV2	.	TRBJ1-3	TGTGCCAGCAGTGAACGACCCAGGGGAAACACCATATATTTT	CASSERPRGNTIYF
.	12	TRBV6-5	.	TRBJ1-2	TGTGCCAGCAGTTACTCGGGAGGAGGCTACACCTTC	CASSYSGGGYTF
.	11	TRBV12-3/TRBV12-4	.	TRBJ2-1	TGTGCCAGCAGTCCCGAGAAGGCGCAGTTCTTC	CASSPEKAQFF
.	15	TRBV11-2	.	TRBJ2-2	TGTGCCAGCAGCTTAGTCGCGGGTTACACCGGGGAGCTGTTTTTT	CASSLVAGYTGELFF
.	13	TRBV19	TRBD2	TRBJ2-1	TGTGCCACACGACTAGCGGCCTACAATGAGCAGTTCTTC	CATRLAAYNEQFF